Listed here are 16 T cell receptor beta chains from one sample, sequenced in a study of blood T cell repertoires in COVID-19. Clones were sequenced by immunoSEQ multiplex PCR, and TCRdb holds only the in-frame ones, with some missing. This sample has about 210,000 clones, with 80% to 90% found just once. Sequenced material: peripheral blood. The source is a woman aged 80 or older with COVID-19, enrolled during active disease.

The chain recombines TRBV7-9 with TRBJ1-1; a possible D gene is TRBD1 (5 bases). Germline assignment: CDR1 SEHNR and CDR2 FQNEAQ (reference sequence). Trimming took 1 base from V and 5 from J, leaving 8 bases between them. The CDR3 runs to 13 residues. CDR3 protein: CASSLEGVTEAFF. DNA of the CDR3: TGTGCCAGCAGCTTAGAAGGGGTAACTGAAGCTTTCTTT.

The chain couples TRBV10-2 to TRBJ1-1; D is undetermined. Per germline, CDR1 WSHSY and CDR2 SAAADI. Trimming pared 3 bases from V and 6 bases from J, leaving 8 bases between. The CDR3 contains 12 residues. CDR3 in DNA: TGCGCCAGCAGTGACGGGGTATCTGAAGCTTTCTTT. Protein sequence: CASSDGVSEAFF.

The genes are TRBV5-8 and TRBJ2-3, with D unclear. Germline values: CDR1 SGHTS, CDR2 YDEGEE. Trimming shortened V by 5 bases and J by 4 bases, and 14 bases separated the two germline ends. The CDR3 covers 14 residues. The CDR3 spells CASRPLVAADTQYF. CDR3 sequence (DNA): TGTGCCAGCAGGCCCTTGGTAGCAGCAGATACGCAGTATTTT.

This clone has a handful of counts. J is TRBJ2-3 and V is TRBV6-1, with 12 bases fitting TRBD2. This CDR3 contains 16 residues. Germline-derived CDR1 and CDR2 are MNHNS and SASEGT. The ends lost 1 base at V and 3 bases at J; junction bases unmatched: 2. The CDR3 reads CASSEGTSGATDTQYF. The CDR3 DNA follows: TGTGCCAGCAGTGAAGGGACTAGCGGGGCTACAGATACGCAGTATTTT.

This clone was observed a handful of times. The chain links TRBV6-4 to TRBJ1-5; possibly TRBD1 for D (6 bases). CDR1 is MRHNA, CDR2 SNTAGT, per germline. The CDR3 consists of 14 residues. V dropped 10 bases and J dropped 3 bases, with 16 bases sitting between them. This CDR3 reads CAIPGTRANQPQHF. The CDR3 DNA follows: TGTGCCATCCCCGGGACAAGGGCCAATCAGCCCCAGCATTTT.

The genes are TRBV3-1 (or the pseudogene TRBV3-2) and TRBJ1-5; D might be TRBD1 (6 bases). The germline gives CDR1 LGHDT, CDR2 YNNKEL (reference sequence). Trimming took 5 bases from V and 7 from J, leaving 15 bases between them. There are 14 residues in the CDR3. The CDR3 DNA follows: TGTGCCAGCAGCGAACAGGGTGGCGGACAGCCCCAGCATTTT. Translating it yields CASSEQGGGQPQHF.

CDR3 region: CASSLRTVNNEQFF. DNA for the CDR3: TGCGCCAGCAGCCTGCGGACAGTAAACAATGAGCAGTTCTTC. The V call is TRBV5-1, the J call TRBJ2-1; D may be TRBD1 (6 bases). V lost 4 bases and J lost 5, with 13 bases in between. Germline-derived CDR1 and CDR2 are SGHRS and YFSETQ. The CDR3 covers 14 residues. The whole variable domain, remainder taken from reference TRBV5-1 and TRBJ2-1, is KAGVTQTPRYLIKTRGQQVTLSCSPISGHRSVSWYQQTPGQGLQFLFEYFSETQRNKGNFPGRFSGRQFSNSRSEMNVSTLELGDSALYLCASSLRTVNNEQFFGPGTRLTVL.

The CDR3 reads CASSPPNRGSYNEQFF. In DNA form, the CDR3 reads TGTGCCAGCTCACCTCCTAATCGAGGCTCCTACAATGAGCAGTTCTTC. The chain carries TRBV18 and TRBJ2-1, with D uncertain. Germline assignment: CDR1 KGHSH and CDR2 LQKENI. V was trimmed by 3 bases and J by 0 bases, leaving 12 bases between them. The CDR3 length is 16 residues.

The chain couples TRBV6-1 to TRBJ1-1; D is unresolved. The V gene's germline CDR1 is MNHNS and CDR2 SASEGT. The CDR3 runs to 15 residues. Trimming removed 3 bases at V and 7 bases at J, with 18 bases between. CDR3 amino acids: CASSDTGPLRDEAFF. CDR3 bases: TGTGCCAGCAGTGACACGGGTCCCCTTCGAGATGAAGCTTTCTTT.

This clone was counted a few times. V is TRBV19 and J is TRBJ1-5; a weak D match, TRBD1 (6 bases). Trimming removed 2 bases at V and 4 bases at J, with 6 bases between. The CDR3 consists of 13 residues. Germline values: CDR1 LNHDA, CDR2 SQIVND (reference sequence). CDR3 residues: CASSITGNQPQHF. As DNA, the CDR3 is TGTGCCAGTAGTATAACAGGGAATCAGCCCCAGCATTTT.

The chain links TRBV5-1 to TRBJ1-1, with TRBD1 matching over 10 bases. After removal of 6 bases from V and 6 bases from J, the junction contained 11 bases not matched to a gene. Germline V CDR1 and CDR2: SGHRS, YFSETQ. The CDR3 is 15 residues long. CDR3 nucleotides: TGCGCCAGCACTTCCGACACCGGGACAGGGGCTGAAGCTTTCTTT. Protein product: CASTSDTGTGAEAFF. The full variable domain, its missing parts supplied by reference TRBV5-1 and TRBJ1-1, is KAGVTQTPRYLIKTRGQQVTLSCSPISGHRSVSWYQQTPGQGLQFLFEYFSETQRNKGNFPGRFSGRQFSNSRSEMNVSTLELGDSALYLCASTSDTGTGAEAFFGQGTRLTVV.

The rearrangement uses TRBV28 and TRBJ2-7, with D possibly matching TRBD1 (6 bases). V was pared by 3 bases and J by 3 bases, with 18 bases between. The CDR3 consists of 16 residues. CDR1 and CDR2 (germline): MDHEN, SYDVKM. The CDR3 sequence is CASSFLTGKDGYEQYF. DNA for the CDR3: TGTGCCAGCAGTTTTCTAACAGGGAAGGATGGCTACGAGCAGTACTTC.

This chain uses TRBV5-6 with TRBJ1-3; D ambiguous. Germline values: CDR1 SGHDT, CDR2 YYEEEE. This CDR3 is 15 amino acids long. V was shortened by 0 bases and J by 3 bases, with 10 bases between the two germline ends. For the CDR3, the DNA is TGTGCCAGCAGCTTGGATGCGGGGTTTGGAAACACCATATATTTT. Its translation: CASSLDAGFGNTIYF.

This rearrangement joins TRBV30 to TRBJ1-6, with no clear D. Trimming shortened V by 3 bases and J by 6 bases, and 6 bases separated the two germline ends. This CDR3 comprises 12 residues. Germline assignment: CDR1 GTSNPN and CDR2 SVGIG (reference sequence). The CDR3 nucleotides are TGTGCCTGGAGCGGTACTAATTCACCCCTCCACTTT. Its protein product is CAWSGTNSPLHF.

This clone has a single count. The J gene is TRBJ2-7, the V gene TRBV30; 8 bases agree with TRBD1. The CDR3 length is 13 residues. The V gene's germline CDR1 is GTSNPN and CDR2 SVGIG (reference sequence). J gave up 7 bases and V 4 bases, and 9 bases lay outside the gene matches. The CDR3 sequence: CAWTKTGAGEQYF. Written as DNA, the CDR3 is TGTGCCTGGACTAAGACAGGGGCGGGGGAGCAGTACTTC.

The J gene is TRBJ1-6, the V gene TRBV28; TRBD1 might be the D (5 bases). The CDR3 covers 12 residues. Germline V lookup: CDR1 MDHEN, CDR2 SYDVKM. Trimming left V 7 bases short and J 9 bases short, with 10 bases between. The CDR3 DNA reads as TGTGCCAGCAATCAGGGCGCTTCACCCCTCCACTTT. This codes for CASNQGASPLHF.